What follows are 2 T cell receptor beta chains derived from one specimen sequenced in a study of blood T cell repertoires in COVID-19. Clones were sequenced by immunoSEQ multiplex PCR, and TCRdb holds only the in-frame ones, with some missing. This repertoire shows 100,000 or so clones, approximately 90% found once; its top ten account for about 3.9%. The sequenced material came from peripheral blood. These receptor sequences come from a woman in her 50s in a cohort sampled during active COVID-19.

V gene TRBV4-1 combines with J gene TRBJ2-2, with TRBD1 identical over 8 bases. The junction had 10 bases not matched to a gene; V was cut back by 0 bases and J by 4 bases. Germline values: CDR1 MGHRA, CDR2 YSYEKL. This CDR3 has 18 residues. The CDR3 protein is CASSQDGYRGMGTGELFF. The CDR3 DNA reads as TGCGCCAGCAGCCAAGATGGGTACAGGGGGATGGGCACCGGGGAGCTGTTTTTT.

The chain recombines TRBV10-3 with TRBJ1-1, with 8 bases that match TRBD1. Germline loops: CDR1 ENHRY, CDR2 SYGVKD. CDR3 length equals 15 residues. Losses at the gene ends were 0 bases for V and 4 bases for J; bases not matched to a gene: 4. CDR3 bases: TGTGCCATCAGTGAGTCTGGACAGGGCGTCACTGAAGCTTTCTTT. Protein sequence: CAISESGQGVTEAFF.